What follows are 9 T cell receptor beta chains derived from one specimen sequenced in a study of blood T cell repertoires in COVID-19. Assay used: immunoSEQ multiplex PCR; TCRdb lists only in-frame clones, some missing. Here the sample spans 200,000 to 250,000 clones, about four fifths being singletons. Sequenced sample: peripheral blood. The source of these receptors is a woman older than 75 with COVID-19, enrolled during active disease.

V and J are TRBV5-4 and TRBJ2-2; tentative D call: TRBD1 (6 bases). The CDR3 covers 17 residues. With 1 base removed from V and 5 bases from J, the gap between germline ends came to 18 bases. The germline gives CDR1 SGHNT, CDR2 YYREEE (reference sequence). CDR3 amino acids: CASSLSSDRLRTGELFF. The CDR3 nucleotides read TGTGCCAGCAGCTTGAGTAGTGACAGGCTTCGGACCGGGGAGCTGTTTTTT.

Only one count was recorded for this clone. This chain's CDR3 is CASSISVYGYTF. Here the CDR3 DNA reads TGTGCCAGTAGTATTTCTGTCTATGGCTACACCTTC. The chain joins TRBV19 to TRBJ1-2; no firm D call. Deletions cut 3 bases from V and 4 bases from J, with 6 bases between. Germline V lookup: CDR1 LNHDA, CDR2 SQIVND (reference sequence). The length of the CDR3 is 12 residues.

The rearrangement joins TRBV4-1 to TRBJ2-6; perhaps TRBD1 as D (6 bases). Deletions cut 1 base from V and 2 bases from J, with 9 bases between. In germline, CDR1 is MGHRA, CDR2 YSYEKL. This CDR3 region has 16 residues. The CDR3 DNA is TGCGCCAGCAGCCAAGCGACAGGCCCTGGGGCCAACGTCCTGACTTTC. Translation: CASSQATGPGANVLTF.

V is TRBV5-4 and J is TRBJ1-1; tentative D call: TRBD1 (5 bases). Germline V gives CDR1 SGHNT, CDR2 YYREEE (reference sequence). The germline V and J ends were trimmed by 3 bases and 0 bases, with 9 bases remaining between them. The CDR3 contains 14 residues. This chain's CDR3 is CASSWGGLNTEAFF. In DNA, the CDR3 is TGTGCCAGCAGCTGGGGGGGGTTGAACACTGAAGCTTTCTTT.

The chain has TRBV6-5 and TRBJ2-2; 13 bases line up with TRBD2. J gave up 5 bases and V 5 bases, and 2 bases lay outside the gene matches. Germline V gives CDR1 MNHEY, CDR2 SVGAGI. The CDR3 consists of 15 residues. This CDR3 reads CASSPGLAGTGELFF. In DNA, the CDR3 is TGTGCCAGCAGTCCGGGACTAGCGGGAACCGGGGAGCTGTTTTTT.

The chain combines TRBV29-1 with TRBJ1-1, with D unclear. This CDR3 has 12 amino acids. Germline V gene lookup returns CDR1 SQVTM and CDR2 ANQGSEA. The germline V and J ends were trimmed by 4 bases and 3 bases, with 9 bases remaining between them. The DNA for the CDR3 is TGCAGCGTTGGACTGGAGCACACTGAAGCTTTCTTT. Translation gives CSVGLEHTEAFF.

The CDR3 loop reads CASSPLTGLLNTEAFF. As DNA, the CDR3 is TGTGCCAGCTCACCCCTGACAGGGCTATTGAACACTGAAGCTTTCTTT. The V and J genes are TRBV18 and TRBJ1-1; 7 positions match TRBD1. CDR3 size: 16 residues. Germline V gene sequence: CDR1 KGHSH, CDR2 LQKENI. V shed 3 bases, J shed 0 bases, and the junction held 7 bases outside the gene matches.

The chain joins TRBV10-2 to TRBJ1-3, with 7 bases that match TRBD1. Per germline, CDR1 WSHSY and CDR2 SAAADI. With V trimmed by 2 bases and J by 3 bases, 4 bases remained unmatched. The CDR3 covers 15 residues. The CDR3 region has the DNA TGCGCCAGCAGTGAGGACAGGGCGGGTGGAAACACCATATATTTT. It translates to CASSEDRAGGNTIYF.

For the CDR3, the DNA is TGTGCCAGCAGGAAACAGGGCCCGAACACCGGGGAGCTGTTTTTT. Protein product: CASRKQGPNTGELFF. This chain connects TRBV7-6 to TRBJ2-2, with a tentative D call TRBD1 (6 bases). Trimming left V 6 bases short and J 0 bases short, with 11 bases between. Germline V gene sequence: CDR1 SGHVS, CDR2 FNYEAQ. The CDR3 has 15 residues.